The 17 T cell receptor beta chains given below trace back to one sample, sequenced in a study of tumor-infiltrating lymphocytes in primary liver carcinoma. Both RNA and DNA were isolated together from roughly 20-30 mg of bulk tissue that had not been sorted. Synthesis of TCR beta cDNA was carried out from around 500 ng total RNA with a constant-region primer. Sequencing libraries for TCR beta derived from three nested multiplex PCR rounds that used slightly modified ARM-PCR. Primers for the first two PCR rounds were TRBV1-TRBV30 forward primers and a C-beta reverse primer (roughly 10 cycles per round). TCRdb passed the multiplex PCR reads through MiXCR, listing each CDR3 protein once. The sample has fewer than 200,000 distinct CDR3 sequences; approximately 80% are singletons. Sequencing was done on a sample of tumor tissue from primary liver carcinoma. Receptor source: a man aged 35 to 55 with primary liver carcinoma and hepatitis B virus infection.

Remarks on this clonotype: It may be a read error: a sequence one base away is much more abundant. The chain is built from TRBV7-9 and TRBJ2-7, with TRBD2 as a possible D gene (6 bases). V was cut by 3 bases and J by 0 bases, with 12 bases left in between. The CDR3 extends over 15 amino acids. Germline V gives CDR1 SEHNR, CDR2 FQNEAQ (reference sequence). CDR3 bases: TGTGCCAGCAGCTTCGCGGACGGGAGCTCCTACGAGCAGTACTTC. Amino acids: CASSFADGSSYEQYF.

For this clonotype: The CDR3 does not end in the conserved phenylalanine or tryptophan, so this is likely a read error. The rearrangement joins TRBV30 to TRBJ2-2; 10 bases line up with TRBD2. Germline V gene sequence: CDR1 GTSNPN, CDR2 SVGIG (reference sequence). The CDR3 contains 17 residues. The chain's CDR3 is CGCIGSGRPINTGELFI. CDR3 sequence (DNA): TGTGGCTGCATTGGTAGCGGGAGGCCGATAAACACCGGGGAGCTGTTTATT.

A word on this clonotype: One end of the junction is discordant with germline, which a read error may explain. This sequence joins TRBV14 and TRBJ2-3; D ambiguous. Germline V gene sequence: CDR1 SGHDN, CDR2 FVKESK. The CDR3 is made up of 13 amino acids. CDR3 loop: CLSSRGYTDTQYF. The CDR3 nucleotides are TGCCTCAGCAGCCGAGGATATACAGATACGCAGTATTTT.

Details on this clonotype: A read error may account for a junction end that differs from germline. The chain is built from TRBV29-1 and TRBJ2-3; D perhaps matches TRBD2 (5 bases). Germline assignment: CDR1 SQVTM and CDR2 ANQGSEA. The CDR3 is 15 amino acids. The chain's CDR3 is CNVEGEADITDTQYF. DNA of the CDR3: TGCAACGTTGAGGGCGAGGCCGACATCACAGATACGCAGTATTTT.

Notes on this clonotype: This could be a read error, since a much larger clone is one nucleotide away. The chain couples TRBV28 to TRBJ1-2; the D is unclear. Germline V gene lookup returns CDR1 MDHEN and CDR2 SYDVKM. This CDR3 is 11 amino acids long. Trimming shortened V by 7 bases and J by 2 bases, and 5 bases separated the two germline ends. The CDR3 sequence is CASILNYGYTF. The CDR3 coding sequence is TGTGCCAGCATTCTGAACTATGGCTACACCTTC.

Note on this clonotype: Its ends do not fully match the called genes, so a read error is possible. V is TRBV6-5 and J is TRBJ2-1; a weak D match, TRBD2 (6 bases). Germline CDR1 reads MNHEY; CDR2 reads SVGAGI. This CDR3 spans 13 amino acids. The CDR3 loop reads CANRGRNYNEHFF. In DNA, the CDR3 is TGTGCCAACAGAGGGAGGAATTACAATGAGCATTTCTTC.

The chain couples TRBV2 to TRBJ2-7; no clear D. The V gene lost 4 bases and the J gene lost 2 bases, with 15 bases spanning the gap. The CDR3 totals 15 residues. The germline V gene encodes CDR1 SNHLY and CDR2 FYNNEI. CDR3 DNA: TGTGCCAGCAGTGCTTTTAAGAGGCAGCCCTACGAGCAGTACTTC. This codes for CASSAFKRQPYEQYF.

Notes on this clonotype: The junction does not match germline at one end; this may be a read error. The V call is TRBV6-5, the J call TRBJ2-3, with 7 nucleotides matching TRBD2. Germline lookup yields CDR1 MNHEY and CDR2 SVGAGI. This CDR3 region has 16 residues. The CDR3 DNA sequence: TGTGGCAGCAGTATGCCCGGACTAGGGGGCACAGATACGCAGTATTTT. This encodes CGSSMPGLGGTDTQYF.

The rearrangement uses TRBV29-1 and TRBJ1-4; no clear D gene. V lost 3 bases and J 9 bases, leaving 11 bases between the germline ends. The CDR3 is made up of 12 amino acids. CDR1 and CDR2 from the germline V gene are SQVTM and ANQGSEA. The CDR3 loop is CSVDVIGKKLFF. CDR3 nucleotide sequence: TGCAGCGTTGATGTCATTGGTAAAAAACTGTTTTTT.

Notes on this clonotype: One junction end disagrees with the germline gene, perhaps due to a read error. This sequence joins TRBV29-1 and TRBJ2-7; 7 positions agree with TRBD1. Germline V gives CDR1 SQVTM, CDR2 ANQGSEA. The CDR3 spans 13 residues. CDR3 bases: TGCAACGTTGACCCGACAGGGCTCCACGGGCAGTACTTC. Translation: CNVDPTGLHGQYF.

The J gene is TRBJ2-3, the V gene TRBV28, with 8 bases identical to TRBD2. The CDR3 runs 15 residues. Germline lookup yields CDR1 MDHEN and CDR2 SYDVKM. CDR3 region: CDCSFLAGYTDTQYF. The CDR3 DNA reads TGTGACTGCAGTTTCCTAGCGGGTTACACAGATACGCAGTATTTT.

Worth noting for this clonotype: In this CDR3 the conserved last residue, phenylalanine or tryptophan, is missing, so a read error is likely. This rearrangement joins TRBV6-2 or TRBV6-3 to TRBJ2-5; D is perhaps TRBD1 or TRBD2 (5 bases each). V lost 9 bases and J 1 base, leaving 15 bases between the germline ends. The CDR3 is 14 residues long. Germline CDR1 reads MNHEY; CDR2 reads SVGEGT. CDR3 coding DNA: TGTGCCAGTACCCCCCAGGGAGCCCAAGAGACCCAGTACTTG. Translating it yields CASTPQGAQETQYL.

For this clonotype: The germline gene is not matched at one end of the junction; a read error may be the cause. The chain uses TRBV6-5 and TRBJ2-1; 7 nucleotides line up with TRBD2. This CDR3 spans 15 amino acids. Per germline, CDR1 MNHEY and CDR2 SVGAGI. The CDR3 region is CASRSSGKANDEKFF. The DNA for the CDR3 is TGTGCCAGCAGGTCCAGCGGGAAAGCCAACGATGAGAAGTTCTTT.

As to this clonotype: One junction end disagrees with the germline gene, perhaps due to a read error. The rearrangement uses TRBV5-4 and TRBJ1-4; TRBD1 aligns across 7 bases. Germline V gives CDR1 SGHNT, CDR2 YYREEE (reference sequence). The length of the CDR3 is 15 residues. The CDR3 is CASSIAGTANEKLLF. The CDR3 region has the DNA TGTGCCAGCAGCATTGCCGGGACAGCAAATGAAAAACTGTTATTT.

As concerns this clonotype: Compared with germline, one end of the junction differs, possibly owing to a read error. V gene TRBV6-2 or TRBV6-3 combines with J gene TRBJ1-5; the D is unclear. The CDR3 covers 15 residues. In germline, CDR1 is MNHEY, CDR2 SVGEGT. The CDR3 DNA reads TGTGCCAGCACCCTCACGTGGGGTTACAATCAGCCCCAGCAATTT. Translation gives CASTLTWGYNQPQQF.

To note about this clonotype: One end of the junction does not line up with germline, which may come from a read error. The chain is built from TRBV6-6 and TRBJ2-1; 15 bases align to TRBD2. The CDR3 covers 15 residues. CDR1 MNHNY and CDR2 SVGAGI come from the germline V gene (reference sequence). CDR3 sequence (DNA): TGTACCAGCAGGACTAGCGGGAGGGCCGGGATTGAGCAGTTCTTC. Protein: CTSRTSGRAGIEQFF.

Remarks on this clonotype: A read error is likely, as this CDR3 ends without the conserved phenylalanine or tryptophan. The limits of the CDR3 on the DNA are not certain, so only TCRdb's listed CDR3 is given. This chain connects TRBV14 to TRBJ2-7. In germline, CDR1 is SGHDN, CDR2 FVKESK. The length of the CDR3 is 12 amino acids, counting both ends. The chain's CDR3 is CASSRYPREEYL.